Each of the 10 T cell receptor beta chains below was sequenced from the same sample in a study of cytomegalovirus exposure and HLA in healthy donors. Primers for the PCR totalled 60 Vbeta and 13 Jbeta. Generated by immunoSEQ multiplex PCR, the TCRdb table keeps only in-frame clones and is missing some. The repertoire includes about 200,000 clones, approximately 85% of them detected once, and approximately 2.5% sits in the top ten. What was sequenced was PBMCs. The origin of the receptors is a woman between 40 and 50 years old in good health and CMV-seronegative.

The chain carries TRBV15 and TRBJ2-5; possibly TRBD2 for D (6 bases). The length of the CDR3 is 17 residues. Trimming cost V 0 bases and J 5 bases, with 19 bases left between them. Per germline, CDR1 LNHNV and CDR2 YYDKDF (reference sequence). CDR3 sequence reads: CATSRDWRGAGQETQYF. The CDR3 DNA reads as TGTGCCACCAGCAGAGATTGGCGGGGCGCGGGGCAGGAGACCCAGTACTTC.

The V gene is TRBV5-1, the J gene TRBJ2-7; 11 nucleotides agree with TRBD2. CDR3 length: 16 amino acids. The germline V gene encodes CDR1 SGHRS and CDR2 YFSETQ. V gave up 0 bases and J gave up 3 bases; unmatched junction bases: 5. CDR3 region: CASSLEASGRYYEQYF. CDR3 in DNA: TGCGCCAGCAGCTTGGAGGCTAGCGGGAGGTACTACGAGCAGTACTTC.

The V gene is TRBV7-3, the J gene TRBJ2-7; 7 bases match TRBD2. This CDR3 spans 14 amino acids. From germline, CDR1 is SGHTA and CDR2 FQGTGA. Trimming at V came to 2 bases and at J to 6 bases, leaving 7 bases not matched to a gene. The CDR3 DNA reads as TGTGCCAGCAGCTTAGGGCGGACTAGTTCCGAGCAGTACTTC. The encoded protein is CASSLGRTSSEQYF. The full variable domain, rest sourced from reference TRBV7-3 and TRBJ2-7, is GAGVSQTPSNKVTEKGKYVELRCDPISGHTALYWYRQSLGQGPEFLIYFQGTGAADDSGLPNDRFFAVRPEGSVSTLKIQRTERGDSAVYLCASSLGRTSSEQYFGPGTRLTVT.

This clone was detected once. The chain combines TRBV5-1 with TRBJ2-3; 11 bases align to TRBD2. The V gene's germline CDR1 is SGHRS and CDR2 YFSETQ. Germline trimming cut 0 bases from V and 1 base from J; bases unmatched to any gene: 4. CDR3 length: 17 amino acids. DNA of the CDR3: TGCGCCAGCAGCTTGGCCCCACTAGCGGGAGGCACAGATACGCAGTATTTT. This translates into CASSLAPLAGGTDTQYF.

V gene TRBV7-3 combines with J gene TRBJ1-1; 8 bases fit TRBD1. CDR1 is SGHTA and CDR2 is FQGTGA in the germline V gene. This CDR3 is built from 16 residues. J gave up 1 base and V 4 bases, and 8 bases lay outside the gene matches. CDR3 sequence: CASSSQGAVGNTEAFF. CDR3 DNA sequence: TGTGCCAGCAGCTCGCAGGGGGCAGTGGGGAACACTGAAGCTTTCTTT. Variable domain in full (rest from reference TRBV7-3 and TRBJ1-1): GAGVSQTPSNKVTEKGKYVELRCDPISGHTALYWYRQSLGQGPEFLIYFQGTGAADDSGLPNDRFFAVRPEGSVSTLKIQRTERGDSAVYLCASSSQGAVGNTEAFFGQGTRLTVV.

The chain employs TRBV6-5 and TRBJ1-1; D is uncertain. V lost 0 bases and J lost 0, with 11 bases in between. Germline V gives CDR1 MNHEY, CDR2 SVGAGI. The CDR3 spans 16 residues. CDR3 nucleotides: TGTGCCAGCAGTTACTCTAGCTTACGAATGAACACTGAAGCTTTCTTT. The encoded protein is CASSYSSLRMNTEAFF.

The J gene is TRBJ2-5, the V gene TRBV6-5; D might be TRBD1 (6 bases). The J call is in doubt because the DNA end fits TRBJ2-7 better. Germline values: CDR1 MNHEY, CDR2 SVGAGI. This CDR3 has 16 amino acids. CDR3 nucleotides: TGTGCCAGCAGTTACGGGGGCTGGAGCGCAACCTACGAGCAGTACTTC. It encodes CASSYGGWSATYEQYF.

This chain links TRBV4-1 with TRBJ2-1; D not resolved. The CDR3 is made up of 16 amino acids. V dropped 0 bases and J dropped 3 bases, with 12 bases sitting between them. Looked up from germline, CDR1 is MGHRA and CDR2 is YSYEKL. The CDR3 region is CASSQEPSGIYNEQFF. In DNA, the CDR3 is TGCGCCAGCAGCCAAGAACCTAGTGGTATCTACAATGAGCAGTTCTTC.

The genes are TRBV5-4 and TRBJ1-1; D gene unclear. V gave up 3 bases and J gave up 11 bases, with 17 bases separating them. CDR1 is SGHNT, CDR2 YYREEE, per germline (reference sequence). The CDR3 has 13 residues. The CDR3: CASSSTVVADAFF. The DNA of the CDR3 is TGTGCCAGCAGCTCGACTGTCGTGGCCGACGCTTTCTTT.

This clone was seen only a few times. The J gene is TRBJ2-3, the V gene TRBV6-5; tentatively, D is TRBD1 (6 bases). V lost 2 bases to trimming and J lost 2 bases, with 8 bases between them. CDR1 is MNHEY and CDR2 is SVGAGI in the germline V gene. The CDR3 is 14 residues long. The chain's CDR3 is CASSYGDTTDTQYF. Here the CDR3 DNA reads TGTGCCAGCAGTTACGGGGACACCACAGATACGCAGTATTTT.